This T cell receptor (beta chain) was found in a study of blood T cells in healthy people across ages. In germline, CDR1 is SGHDT, CDR2 YYEEEE. The CDR3 covers 18 residues. After removal of 0 bases from V and 0 bases from J, the junction contained 11 bases not matched to a gene. In its sample, this clonotype was seen a few times. PCR was performed a second time for roughly 7 to 12 cycles using a sample-barcoded 5' primer and a J-beta primer mix. The template-switch adaptor, which had 12 random nucleotides, put a tag on each cDNA molecule. In TCRdb, the 5' RACE reads were re-called with MiXCR into one record per CDR3 protein. The sample records roughly 1 million distinct CDR3 sequences, approximately 25% being singletons. Isolation yielded PBMCs, at least 6.5 million per sample, in every case. These data were also reused for a study on T cells of mothers and their children.

This clonotype was sampled from a girl under 10 years old in good health. Sequencing used blood. J is TRBJ2-5 and V is TRBV5-6; 7 bases agree with TRBD2. This CDR3 is CASSLADPAGPHQETQYF. Here the CDR3 DNA reads TGTGCCAGCAGCTTGGCGGATCCAGCGGGACCCCACCAAGAGACCCAGTACTTC.